The rows below give T cell receptor beta chains drawn from one sample of a study of control samples from healthy donors and cancer patients. Here immunoSEQ multiplex PCR was the method, and the copy in TCRdb shows in-frame clones only, minus some. The sample gives 150,000 or so clones, around 93% of which show up once; over 4% is in the top ten. The sequencing sample was made of blood. The receptors were gathered from a woman aged 60-70 years in good health. The CDR3 runs from the conserved cysteine through the conserved F or W. The order of the fields is clone size, V gene, J gene, CDR3 length, D gene, CDR3 DNA, CDR3 protein. D genes are given only for firm matches. Size tells how often a clone was seen (once, few, many) or the class of an expanded clone, and some rows leave it out.

clone_size: .
v_call: TRBV30
j_call: TRBJ1-1
cdr3_length: 15
d_call: .
cdr3_nt: TGTGCCTGGGAGGAGGTAGGAGGGGGGAACACTGAAGCTTTCTTT
cdr3_aa: CAWEEVGGGNTEAFF

clone_size: .
v_call: TRBV18
j_call: TRBJ1-1
cdr3_length: 13
d_call: .
cdr3_nt: TGTGCCAGCTCAGCCGTCCGGGGGACTGAAGCTTTCTTT
cdr3_aa: CASSAVRGTEAFF

clone_size: .
v_call: TRBV25-1
j_call: TRBJ1-6
cdr3_length: 16
d_call: .
cdr3_nt: TGTGCCAGCAGTGAATCACTCGCGGATGAAAATTCACCCCTCCACTTT
cdr3_aa: CASSESLADENSPLHF

clone_size: once
v_call: TRBV19
j_call: TRBJ1-6
cdr3_length: 13
d_call: .
cdr3_nt: TGTGCCAGTAGTATAGATGGGATTCCCCCCCTCCACTTT
cdr3_aa: CASSIDGIPPLHF

clone_size: .
v_call: TRBV6-2/TRBV6-3
j_call: TRBJ1-5
cdr3_length: 15
d_call: .
cdr3_nt: TGTGCCAGCAGTTACACGGGGGCGACCAATCAGCCCCAGCATTTT
cdr3_aa: CASSYTGATNQPQHF

clone_size: .
v_call: TRBV11-2
j_call: TRBJ2-5
cdr3_length: 13
d_call: .
cdr3_nt: TGTGCCAGCAGCTTAGAACTGCGCGAGACCCAGTACTTC
cdr3_aa: CASSLELRETQYF

clone_size: .
v_call: TRBV21-1
j_call: TRBJ1-5
cdr3_length: 13
d_call: .
cdr3_nt: TGTGCCAGCAGCTGTGGGGGCAATCAGCCCCAGCATTTT
cdr3_aa: CASSCGGNQPQHF

clone_size: .
v_call: TRBV10-1
j_call: TRBJ2-2
cdr3_length: 14
d_call: .
cdr3_nt: TGCGCCAGCAGTGTTGACGGAAACACCGGGGAGCTGTTTTTT
cdr3_aa: CASSVDGNTGELFF

clone_size: .
v_call: TRBV2
j_call: TRBJ1-1
cdr3_length: 14
d_call: .
cdr3_nt: TGTGCCAGCGTGGGGTCGCGGGGAGGAACTGAAGCTTTCTTT
cdr3_aa: CASVGSRGGTEAFF

clone_size: .
v_call: TRBV7-2
j_call: TRBJ2-4
cdr3_length: 13
d_call: .
cdr3_nt: TGTGCCAGCAGCTTAGGCGCCGTAAACATTCAGTACTTC
cdr3_aa: CASSLGAVNIQYF

clone_size: .
v_call: TRBV6-6
j_call: TRBJ1-1
cdr3_length: 12
d_call: .
cdr3_nt: TGTGCCAGCCGGGGGGGGAACACTGAAGCTTTCTTT
cdr3_aa: CASRGGNTEAFF

clone_size: .
v_call: TRBV12-3/TRBV12-4
j_call: TRBJ1-6
cdr3_length: 13
d_call: .
cdr3_nt: TGTGCCAGCAGTTTAAAGGCGATTTCACCCCTCCACTTT
cdr3_aa: CASSLKAISPLHF

clone_size: .
v_call: TRBV7-2
j_call: TRBJ1-4
cdr3_length: 14
d_call: TRBD1
cdr3_nt: TGTGCCAGCAGCACAGGACAGGGTTCGGAAAAACTGTTTTTT
cdr3_aa: CASSTGQGSEKLFF

clone_size: once
v_call: TRBV18
j_call: TRBJ2-2
cdr3_length: 14
d_call: TRBD1
cdr3_nt: TGTGCCACCTCAGGGGGCGAGAACACCGGGGAGCTGTTTTTT
cdr3_aa: CATSGGENTGELFF

clone_size: .
v_call: TRBV27
j_call: TRBJ1-4
cdr3_length: 14
d_call: TRBD1
cdr3_nt: TGTGCCAGCAGTCGGGACAGGAGTAATGAAAAACTGTTTTTT
cdr3_aa: CASSRDRSNEKLFF

clone_size: .
v_call: TRBV7-2
j_call: TRBJ1-6
cdr3_length: 16
d_call: TRBD1
cdr3_nt: TGTGCCAGCACCTCCAACACAGGGGGCTGGAATTCACCCCTCCACTTT
cdr3_aa: CASTSNTGGWNSPLHF

clone_size: .
v_call: TRBV30
j_call: TRBJ1-2
cdr3_length: 12
d_call: .
cdr3_nt: TGTGCCTGGACAGGGACTCCCTATGGCTACACCTTC
cdr3_aa: CAWTGTPYGYTF

clone_size: .
v_call: TRBV7-2
j_call: TRBJ1-1
cdr3_length: 13
d_call: .
cdr3_nt: TGTGCCAGCAGCTTGAGGGGACTTTCTGAAGCTTTCTTT
cdr3_aa: CASSLRGLSEAFF

clone_size: .
v_call: TRBV24-1
j_call: TRBJ2-1
cdr3_length: 16
d_call: TRBD1
cdr3_nt: TGTGCCACCAGTGGCGTCGGACAGGGGGCGGCAAATGAGCAGTTCTTC
cdr3_aa: CATSGVGQGAANEQFF

clone_size: .
v_call: TRBV29-1
j_call: TRBJ2-5
cdr3_length: 14
d_call: TRBD2
cdr3_nt: TGCAGCGTTACTGGAGCGGGGGAAAAAGAGACCCAGTACTTC
cdr3_aa: CSVTGAGEKETQYF

clone_size: .
v_call: TRBV7-2
j_call: TRBJ1-3
cdr3_length: 13
d_call: TRBD1
cdr3_nt: TGTGCCTGGGCCCGGGACAGGGGAAACACCATATATTTT
cdr3_aa: CAWARDRGNTIYF

clone_size: .
v_call: TRBV5-1
j_call: TRBJ1-2
cdr3_length: 14
d_call: TRBD1
cdr3_nt: TGCGCCAGCAGCCGGGGGACAGAACCGTATGGCTACACCTTC
cdr3_aa: CASSRGTEPYGYTF

clone_size: .
v_call: TRBV5-1
j_call: TRBJ1-2
cdr3_length: 14
d_call: .
cdr3_nt: TGCGCCAGCAGTCCGACTCCTTATTCAGATGGCTACACCTTC
cdr3_aa: CASSPTPYSDGYTF

clone_size: .
v_call: TRBV5-1
j_call: TRBJ1-2
cdr3_length: 17
d_call: .
cdr3_nt: TGCGCCAGCAGCCTTAGCTCCGGGACGAGAAGGATGAGAGGCTACACCTTC
cdr3_aa: CASSLSSGTRRMRGYTF

clone_size: .
v_call: TRBV29-1
j_call: TRBJ1-3
cdr3_length: 11
d_call: .
cdr3_nt: TGCAGCGTTGCTACTGGAAACACCATATATTTT
cdr3_aa: CSVATGNTIYF

clone_size: .
v_call: TRBV5-1
j_call: TRBJ1-1
cdr3_length: 17
d_call: TRBD1
cdr3_nt: TGCGCCAGCAGCTTGGAGCCCTGGACAGGGCTGGGGGGTGAAGCTTTCTTT
cdr3_aa: CASSLEPWTGLGGEAFF

clone_size: .
v_call: TRBV5-5
j_call: TRBJ2-1
cdr3_length: 15
d_call: .
cdr3_nt: TGTGCCAGCAGCTCCAGGGTTAAAGGCTCCAATGAGCAGTTCTTC
cdr3_aa: CASSSRVKGSNEQFF

clone_size: .
v_call: TRBV11-2
j_call: TRBJ1-1
cdr3_length: 16
d_call: TRBD1
cdr3_nt: TGTGCCAGCAGCTTAGCCCGACAGGGAGGAAACACTGAAGCTTTCTTT
cdr3_aa: CASSLARQGGNTEAFF

clone_size: .
v_call: TRBV19
j_call: TRBJ2-1
cdr3_length: 17
d_call: TRBD1
cdr3_nt: TGTGCCAGTAGTATAGGGTGGGGGACAGGGCCCGACAATGAGCAGTTCTTC
cdr3_aa: CASSIGWGTGPDNEQFF

clone_size: once
v_call: TRBV6-5
j_call: TRBJ1-4
cdr3_length: 15
d_call: .
cdr3_nt: TGTGCCAGCTACAGGGTTGCCTCAACTAATGAAAAACTGTTTTTT
cdr3_aa: CASYRVASTNEKLFF

clone_size: .
v_call: TRBV28
j_call: TRBJ2-7
cdr3_length: 14
d_call: .
cdr3_nt: TGTGCCAGCAGACGGCAGGGATCCCGTGGCGAGCAGTACTTC
cdr3_aa: CASRRQGSRGEQYF

clone_size: .
v_call: TRBV25-1
j_call: TRBJ2-3
cdr3_length: 16
d_call: .
cdr3_nt: TGTGCCAGCGGGGGGGGACAGAACACGTACACAGATACGCAGTATTTT
cdr3_aa: CASGGGQNTYTDTQYF

clone_size: .
v_call: TRBV6-5
j_call: TRBJ1-1
cdr3_length: 14
d_call: .
cdr3_nt: TGTGCCAGCAGTTATGGGCTAGGCGCCACTGAAGCTTTCTTT
cdr3_aa: CASSYGLGATEAFF

clone_size: .
v_call: TRBV14
j_call: TRBJ1-6
cdr3_length: 14
d_call: .
cdr3_nt: TGTGCCAGCAGCCAAGGGTCAACGGACTCACCCCTCCACTTT
cdr3_aa: CASSQGSTDSPLHF

clone_size: .
v_call: TRBV6-5
j_call: TRBJ1-2
cdr3_length: 16
d_call: TRBD1
cdr3_nt: TGTGCCAGCAGTTACTCGAGGGACAGCCTGAACTATGGCTACACCTTC
cdr3_aa: CASSYSRDSLNYGYTF

clone_size: .
v_call: TRBV5-4
j_call: TRBJ1-5
cdr3_length: 15
d_call: .
cdr3_nt: TGTGCCAGCAGTAAACAGGGCGGTAGCAATCAGCCCCAGCATTTT
cdr3_aa: CASSKQGGSNQPQHF

clone_size: .
v_call: TRBV7-2
j_call: TRBJ2-1
cdr3_length: 19
d_call: TRBD2
cdr3_nt: TGTGCCAGCAGCTCGATGGGATGGGTTACCGGGGGGGCCAAGAATGAGCAGTTCTTC
cdr3_aa: CASSSMGWVTGGAKNEQFF

clone_size: .
v_call: TRBV7-2
j_call: TRBJ1-2
cdr3_length: 15
d_call: .
cdr3_nt: TGTGCCAGCAGCTTAGACGGTGTACAGGGTAAAGGCTACACCTTC
cdr3_aa: CASSLDGVQGKGYTF

clone_size: .
v_call: TRBV5-1
j_call: TRBJ2-1
cdr3_length: 15
d_call: .
cdr3_nt: TGCGCCAGCAGCTTGGAGGGTTACTCAGGGAATGAGCAGTTCTTC
cdr3_aa: CASSLEGYSGNEQFF

clone_size: .
v_call: TRBV6-5
j_call: TRBJ2-7
cdr3_length: 14
d_call: TRBD1
cdr3_nt: TGTGCCAGCAGTTACGGGACAGGGGGCTACGAGCAGTACTTC
cdr3_aa: CASSYGTGGYEQYF

clone_size: .
v_call: TRBV27
j_call: TRBJ1-4
cdr3_length: 16
d_call: .
cdr3_nt: TGTGCCAGCAAACCTTGGGGGTTGAGGGCTAATGAAAAACTGTTTTTT
cdr3_aa: CASKPWGLRANEKLFF

clone_size: once
v_call: TRBV12-3/TRBV12-4
j_call: TRBJ2-3
cdr3_length: 13
d_call: .
cdr3_nt: TGTGCCAGCAGTTTTTCTAGACCAGATACGCAGTATTTT
cdr3_aa: CASSFSRPDTQYF

clone_size: .
v_call: TRBV7-2
j_call: TRBJ1-5
cdr3_length: 16
d_call: TRBD1
cdr3_nt: TGTGCCAGCAGCTCCACAGGGGTGGTAAAAGGTCAGCCCCAGCATTTT
cdr3_aa: CASSSTGVVKGQPQHF

clone_size: once
v_call: TRBV7-2
j_call: TRBJ1-2
cdr3_length: 12
d_call: .
cdr3_nt: TGTGCCAGCAGCCGGGTCGGTTATGGCTACACCTTC
cdr3_aa: CASSRVGYGYTF

clone_size: .
v_call: TRBV2
j_call: TRBJ2-2
cdr3_length: 17
d_call: TRBD2
cdr3_nt: TGTGCCAGCAGTTCTCCCGGGACTAGCGGGGGGGCCGGGGAGCTGTTTTTT
cdr3_aa: CASSSPGTSGGAGELFF

clone_size: once
v_call: TRBV7-2
j_call: TRBJ1-2
cdr3_length: 14
d_call: TRBD1
cdr3_nt: TGTGCCAGCAGCGAGGGACAGTTGGTTGATGGCTACACCTTC
cdr3_aa: CASSEGQLVDGYTF

clone_size: .
v_call: TRBV7-8
j_call: TRBJ2-2
cdr3_length: 16
d_call: TRBD1
cdr3_nt: TGTGCCAGCAGCTTTCCGGGACAGGGGGCCACCGGGGAGCTGTTTTTT
cdr3_aa: CASSFPGQGATGELFF

clone_size: once
v_call: TRBV3-1/TRBV3-2
j_call: TRBJ2-2
cdr3_length: 18
d_call: TRBD2
cdr3_nt: TGTGCCAGCAGCCAAGGTCCTGGGGGTAGCGGGGGAGTCGGGGAGCTGTTTTTT
cdr3_aa: CASSQGPGGSGGVGELFF

clone_size: .
v_call: TRBV7-2
j_call: TRBJ1-4
cdr3_length: 14
d_call: .
cdr3_nt: TGTGCCAGCAGCCACCGGGGAGATAATGAAAAACTGTTTTTT
cdr3_aa: CASSHRGDNEKLFF

clone_size: .
v_call: TRBV6-6
j_call: TRBJ1-2
cdr3_length: 16
d_call: TRBD1
cdr3_nt: TGTGCCAGCAGTTACCCCCCGTCCAGGGGGCCTGGTGGCTACACCTTC
cdr3_aa: CASSYPPSRGPGGYTF

clone_size: once
v_call: TRBV4-1
j_call: TRBJ2-1
cdr3_length: 15
d_call: TRBD2
cdr3_nt: TGCGCCAGCAGCCAGAGCGGGGGGGCCCTGAATGAGCAGTTCTTC
cdr3_aa: CASSQSGGALNEQFF